This T cell receptor beta chain was recovered during a study of blood T cell repertoires in COVID-19. Study at large: Samples representing acute and convalescent COVID-19 were sourced from the United States, Italy and Spain. T cells, B-cell-depleted T cells, or PBMCs provided the cDNA or gDNA that served as material.

V trimming: 6 bases; J trimming: 6 bases; junction bases outside the gene matches: 11. The CDR3 spans 15 residues. CDR1 and CDR2 from the germline V gene are MNHEY and SVGAGI. The data were produced by immunoSEQ multiplex PCR, yet TCRdb's version contains in-frame clones alone and is incomplete. The sample lists about 190,000 clones; roughly four fifths were seen once. Sample: peripheral blood. The sequence derives from a woman in her forties or fifties with acute or convalescent COVID-19. The chain employs TRBV6-5 and TRBJ1-2, with 9 bases that match TRBD1. Written as DNA, the CDR3 is TGTGCCAGCAGGCAAACAGGGGGCGCTCTCAATGGCTACACCTTC. Protein sequence: CASRQTGGALNGYTF.